This T cell receptor beta chain was recorded in a study of blood T cells in healthy people across ages. The CDR3 is 14 amino acids. V was trimmed by 0 bases and J by 2 bases, leaving 9 bases between them. Germline assignment: CDR1 DFQATT and CDR2 SNEGSKA (reference sequence). A remark on this clonotype: Its antigen is unidentified.

A minimum of 6 million PBMCs was isolated per sample. Each sample yielded at least 6 micrograms of PBMC total RNA. Study results and caveats: Age advanced and TCR beta diversity per million T cells fell, roughly linearly. Leaving the PBMCs unsorted stopped any conclusive comparison of naive versus antigen-experienced cells.

Sample-barcoded 5' priming and a J-beta primer mix drove a second PCR of roughly 7 to 11 cycles. MiXCR was run by TCRdb on the 5' RACE reads, yielding one entry per CDR3 protein. The sample records approximately 800,000 distinct CDR3 sequences, 53% being singletons. This sequence joins TRBV20-1 and TRBJ2-3; D perhaps matches TRBD1 (5 bases). The clonotype comes from a man aged 80 or over in good health. Input material: blood. CDR3 in DNA: TGCAGTGCTAGAGATAGCAGGGACACAGATACGCAGTATTTT. Translated, it gives CSARDSRDTDTQYF.